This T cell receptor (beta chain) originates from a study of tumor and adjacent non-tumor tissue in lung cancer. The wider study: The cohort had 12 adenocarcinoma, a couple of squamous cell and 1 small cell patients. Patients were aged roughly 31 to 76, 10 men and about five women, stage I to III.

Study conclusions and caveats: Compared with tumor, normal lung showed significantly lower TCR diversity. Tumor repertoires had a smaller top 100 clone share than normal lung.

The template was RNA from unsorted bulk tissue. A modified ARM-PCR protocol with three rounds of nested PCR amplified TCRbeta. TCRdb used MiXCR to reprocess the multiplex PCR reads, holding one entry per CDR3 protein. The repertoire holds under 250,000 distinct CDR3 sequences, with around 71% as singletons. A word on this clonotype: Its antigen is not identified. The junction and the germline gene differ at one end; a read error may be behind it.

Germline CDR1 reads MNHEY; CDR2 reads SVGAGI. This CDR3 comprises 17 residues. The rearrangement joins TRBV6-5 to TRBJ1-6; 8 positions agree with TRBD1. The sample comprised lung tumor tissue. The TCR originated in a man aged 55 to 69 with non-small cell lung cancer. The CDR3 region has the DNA TGTTCCAGCAGGTCGGGGACAGGACGCTCCTATAATTCACCCCTCCACTTT. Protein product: CSSRSGTGRSYNSPLHF.